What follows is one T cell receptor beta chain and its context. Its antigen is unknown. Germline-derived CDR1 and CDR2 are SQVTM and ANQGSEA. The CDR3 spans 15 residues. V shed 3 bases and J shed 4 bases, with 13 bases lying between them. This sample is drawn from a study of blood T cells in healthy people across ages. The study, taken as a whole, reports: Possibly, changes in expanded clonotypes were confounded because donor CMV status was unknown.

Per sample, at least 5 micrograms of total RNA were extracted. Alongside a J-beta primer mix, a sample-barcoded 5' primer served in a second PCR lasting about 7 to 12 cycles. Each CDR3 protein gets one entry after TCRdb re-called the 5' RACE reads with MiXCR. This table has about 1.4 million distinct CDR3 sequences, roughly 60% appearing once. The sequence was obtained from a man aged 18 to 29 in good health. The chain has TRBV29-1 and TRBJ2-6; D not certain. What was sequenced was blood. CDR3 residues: CSVEGRSPGANVLTF. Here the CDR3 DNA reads TGCAGCGTTGAGGGCAGGTCTCCCGGGGCCAACGTCCTGACTTTC.